This is a list of T cell receptor beta chains from one sample in a study of blood T cell repertoires in COVID-19. TCRdb's copy holds only in-frame clones and misses some; the assay was immunoSEQ multiplex PCR. The table records over 350,000 clones, roughly 89% of them present only once. The sample was peripheral blood. The origin of the receptors is a woman in her 30s with acute or convalescent COVID-19. Each CDR3 is given with its conserved first and last residue. The order of the fields is D gene, clone size, J gene, V gene, CDR3 protein, CDR3 DNA. A D gene is named only where the DNA matches it firmly. Only some rows state a clone size, as once, few, many or a class for expanded clones.

d_call: TRBD2; clone_size: few; j_call: TRBJ2-3; v_call: TRBV5-1; cdr3_aa: CASSQRGGSTDTQYF; cdr3_nt: TGCGCCAGCAGCCAGCGGGGGGGAAGCACAGATACGCAGTATTTT
d_call: NA; clone_size: NA; j_call: TRBJ2-5; v_call: TRBV5-4; cdr3_aa: CASSLQGIETQYF; cdr3_nt: TGTGCCAGCAGCTTGCAGGGTATAGAGACCCAGTACTTC
d_call: NA; clone_size: once; j_call: TRBJ1-4; v_call: TRBV2; cdr3_aa: CASKEFATNEKLFF; cdr3_nt: TGTGCCAGCAAGGAGTTTGCAACTAATGAAAAACTGTTTTTT
d_call: TRBD1; clone_size: once; j_call: TRBJ2-2; v_call: TRBV28; cdr3_aa: CASTNTGVTGELFF; cdr3_nt: TGTGCCAGCACCAACACAGGGGTCACCGGGGAGCTGTTTTTT
d_call: TRBD2; clone_size: NA; j_call: TRBJ2-5; v_call: TRBV5-5; cdr3_aa: CASSSLTSGGAETQYF; cdr3_nt: TGTGCCAGCAGCTCGCTAACTAGCGGGGGGGCGGAGACCCAGTACTTC
d_call: NA; clone_size: NA; j_call: TRBJ1-2; v_call: TRBV30; cdr3_aa: CAWKPAGRGYTF; cdr3_nt: TGTGCCTGGAAGCCGGCAGGGAGGGGCTACACCTTC
d_call: NA; clone_size: NA; j_call: TRBJ2-2; v_call: TRBV15; cdr3_aa: CATGTPINTGELFF; cdr3_nt: TGTGCCACCGGGACACCAATTAACACCGGGGAGCTGTTTTTT
d_call: TRBD2; clone_size: once; j_call: TRBJ2-7; v_call: TRBV5-8; cdr3_aa: CASSLELAGGSYEQYF; cdr3_nt: TGTGCCAGCAGCTTGGAACTAGCGGGGGGCAGCTACGAGCAGTACTTC
d_call: NA; clone_size: NA; j_call: TRBJ1-1; v_call: TRBV5-1; cdr3_aa: CASSFGGTDRRPYLNTEAFF; cdr3_nt: TGCGCCAGCAGCTTTGGAGGGACTGACAGAAGACCTTATTTGAACACTGAAGCTTTCTTT
d_call: NA; clone_size: NA; j_call: TRBJ1-2; v_call: TRBV5-1; cdr3_aa: CASSLYGVGGVLDYGYTF; cdr3_nt: TGCGCCAGCAGCTTGTACGGGGTAGGGGGTGTTCTCGACTATGGCTACACCTTC
d_call: NA; clone_size: NA; j_call: TRBJ2-1; v_call: TRBV20-1; cdr3_aa: CSASNPGFNEQFF; cdr3_nt: TGCAGTGCTAGTAATCCAGGGTTCAATGAGCAGTTCTTC
d_call: NA; clone_size: NA; j_call: TRBJ2-4; v_call: TRBV5-6; cdr3_aa: CASSLVRDTRPSIQYF; cdr3_nt: TGTGCCAGCAGCTTGGTCCGGGACACCCGCCCGAGCATTCAGTACTTC
d_call: NA; clone_size: NA; j_call: TRBJ1-1; v_call: TRBV19; cdr3_aa: CASSIAGDTEAFF; cdr3_nt: TGTGCCAGTAGTATTGCAGGGGACACTGAAGCTTTCTTT
d_call: TRBD1; clone_size: NA; j_call: TRBJ2-3; v_call: TRBV5-4; cdr3_aa: CASSWGMGQGVDTQYF; cdr3_nt: TGTGCCAGCAGCTGGGGGATGGGACAGGGCGTAGATACGCAGTATTTT
d_call: TRBD1; clone_size: NA; j_call: TRBJ2-7; v_call: TRBV11-2; cdr3_aa: CASNSLYLDRGRSEQYF; cdr3_nt: TGTGCCAGCAACTCTTTATATCTGGACAGGGGGCGCAGCGAGCAGTACTTC
d_call: TRBD1; clone_size: NA; j_call: TRBJ1-1; v_call: TRBV30; cdr3_aa: CAWSAIGGWDNTEAFF; cdr3_nt: TGTGCCTGGAGTGCGATAGGGGGCTGGGATAACACTGAAGCTTTCTTT
d_call: NA; clone_size: NA; j_call: TRBJ2-5; v_call: TRBV19; cdr3_aa: CASSMGGAGTQYF; cdr3_nt: TGTGCCAGTAGTATGGGGGGGGCTGGGACCCAGTACTTC
d_call: NA; clone_size: NA; j_call: TRBJ2-3; v_call: TRBV10-3; cdr3_aa: CAISPGTHDTQYF; cdr3_nt: TGTGCCATCAGCCCCGGGACACACGATACGCAGTATTTT
d_call: NA; clone_size: once; j_call: TRBJ2-5; v_call: TRBV28; cdr3_aa: CASSLRSGQETQYF; cdr3_nt: TGTGCCAGCAGTTTACGTTCAGGCCAAGAGACCCAGTACTTC
d_call: NA; clone_size: NA; j_call: TRBJ2-3; v_call: TRBV4-1; cdr3_aa: CASSLGLTPTDTQYF; cdr3_nt: TGCGCCAGCAGCCTGGGACTCACCCCCACAGATACGCAGTATTTT
d_call: TRBD1; clone_size: NA; j_call: TRBJ2-7; v_call: TRBV13; cdr3_aa: CASREMTGEQYF; cdr3_nt: TGTGCCAGCAGAGAGATGACAGGGGAGCAGTACTTC
d_call: NA; clone_size: once; j_call: TRBJ1-1; v_call: TRBV7-3; cdr3_aa: CASSLMVGGGGEAFF; cdr3_nt: TGTGCCAGCAGCTTAATGGTCGGCGGCGGAGGTGAAGCTTTCTTT
d_call: NA; clone_size: NA; j_call: TRBJ1-4; v_call: TRBV28; cdr3_aa: CASSLITKTKNEKLFF; cdr3_nt: TGTGCCAGCAGTTTAATCACCAAGACAAAAAATGAAAAACTGTTTTTT
d_call: NA; clone_size: many; j_call: TRBJ2-7; v_call: TRBV2; cdr3_aa: CASSVNGYEQYF; cdr3_nt: TGTGCCAGCAGTGTAAACGGCTACGAGCAGTACTTC
d_call: NA; clone_size: NA; j_call: TRBJ2-5; v_call: TRBV6-5; cdr3_aa: CASSPGVFETQYF; cdr3_nt: TGTGCCAGCTCGCCAGGGGTTTTCGAGACCCAGTACTTC
d_call: TRBD1; clone_size: NA; j_call: TRBJ2-2; v_call: TRBV7-9; cdr3_aa: CASSPSTGPITGELFF; cdr3_nt: TGTGCCAGCAGCCCCTCGACAGGGCCGATCACCGGGGAGCTGTTTTTT
d_call: NA; clone_size: NA; j_call: TRBJ1-1; v_call: TRBV7-9; cdr3_aa: CASSLGAKGEAFF; cdr3_nt: TGTGCCAGCAGCTTAGGGGCTAAAGGAGAAGCTTTCTTT
d_call: TRBD2; clone_size: NA; j_call: TRBJ2-5; v_call: TRBV13; cdr3_aa: CASSSSLAGQDETQYF; cdr3_nt: TGTGCCAGCAGCTCCAGCCTAGCGGGGCAGGACGAGACCCAGTACTTC
d_call: TRBD1; clone_size: NA; j_call: TRBJ1-2; v_call: TRBV5-1; cdr3_aa: CASSLDGTGHYGYTF; cdr3_nt: TGCGCCAGCAGCTTGGACGGGACAGGGCACTATGGCTACACCTTC
d_call: NA; clone_size: NA; j_call: TRBJ1-6; v_call: TRBV7-9; cdr3_aa: CASSPLQGKNNSPLHF; cdr3_nt: TGTGCCAGCAGCCCCTTGCAGGGGAAAAATAATTCACCCCTCCACTTT
d_call: TRBD1; clone_size: NA; j_call: TRBJ2-1; v_call: TRBV6-5; cdr3_aa: CASSRRDRAGNEQFF; cdr3_nt: TGTGCCAGCAGCCGCCGGGACAGGGCCGGCAATGAGCAGTTCTTC
d_call: TRBD1; clone_size: NA; j_call: TRBJ2-7; v_call: TRBV27; cdr3_aa: CASSPTDRKYEQYF; cdr3_nt: TGTGCCAGCAGTCCGACGGACAGGAAATACGAGCAGTACTTC
d_call: NA; clone_size: NA; j_call: TRBJ2-7; v_call: TRBV21-1; cdr3_aa: CASGDSLLFENEQYF; cdr3_nt: TGTGCCAGCGGGGACAGCCTGCTATTTGAGAACGAGCAGTACTTC
d_call: TRBD2; clone_size: NA; j_call: TRBJ2-3; v_call: TRBV4-1; cdr3_aa: CASSLGLAGFTDTQYF; cdr3_nt: TGCGCCAGCAGCCTCGGGCTAGCGGGGTTCACAGATACGCAGTATTTT
d_call: NA; clone_size: NA; j_call: TRBJ1-1; v_call: TRBV19; cdr3_aa: CASSTAVNTEAFF; cdr3_nt: TGTGCCAGTAGTACTGCGGTGAACACTGAAGCTTTCTTT
d_call: TRBD1; clone_size: once; j_call: TRBJ1-4; v_call: TRBV12-3/TRBV12-4; cdr3_aa: CASRDSNNEKLFF; cdr3_nt: TGTGCCAGTAGGGACAGTAATAATGAAAAACTGTTTTTT
d_call: NA; clone_size: NA; j_call: TRBJ2-2; v_call: TRBV30; cdr3_aa: CAWSVGYTGELFF; cdr3_nt: TGTGCCTGGAGTGTCGGGTACACCGGGGAGCTGTTTTTT
d_call: NA; clone_size: once; j_call: TRBJ2-7; v_call: TRBV9; cdr3_aa: CASSVSGTTDYEQYF; cdr3_nt: TGTGCCAGCAGCGTATCCGGGACAACTGACTACGAGCAGTACTTC
d_call: NA; clone_size: NA; j_call: TRBJ1-4; v_call: TRBV2; cdr3_aa: CASSELSTNEKLFF; cdr3_nt: TGTGCCAGCAGTGAACTCTCAACTAATGAAAAACTGTTTTTT
d_call: NA; clone_size: NA; j_call: TRBJ2-7; v_call: TRBV6-5; cdr3_aa: CASPRTRGSYEQYF; cdr3_nt: TGTGCCAGCCCTAGGACACGGGGGTCCTACGAGCAGTACTTC
d_call: TRBD1; clone_size: NA; j_call: TRBJ2-2; v_call: TRBV5-4; cdr3_aa: CASSTRQGATGELFF; cdr3_nt: TGTGCCAGCAGCACTAGACAGGGGGCGACCGGGGAGCTGTTTTTT
d_call: NA; clone_size: few; j_call: TRBJ2-5; v_call: TRBV3-1/TRBV3-2; cdr3_aa: CASSQYSGDQETQYF; cdr3_nt: TGTGCCAGCAGCCAATATTCAGGGGATCAAGAGACCCAGTACTTC
d_call: TRBD1; clone_size: NA; j_call: TRBJ2-1; v_call: TRBV19; cdr3_aa: CAGSRDSPYNEQFF; cdr3_nt: TGTGCCGGATCCCGGGACAGCCCCTACAATGAGCAGTTCTTC